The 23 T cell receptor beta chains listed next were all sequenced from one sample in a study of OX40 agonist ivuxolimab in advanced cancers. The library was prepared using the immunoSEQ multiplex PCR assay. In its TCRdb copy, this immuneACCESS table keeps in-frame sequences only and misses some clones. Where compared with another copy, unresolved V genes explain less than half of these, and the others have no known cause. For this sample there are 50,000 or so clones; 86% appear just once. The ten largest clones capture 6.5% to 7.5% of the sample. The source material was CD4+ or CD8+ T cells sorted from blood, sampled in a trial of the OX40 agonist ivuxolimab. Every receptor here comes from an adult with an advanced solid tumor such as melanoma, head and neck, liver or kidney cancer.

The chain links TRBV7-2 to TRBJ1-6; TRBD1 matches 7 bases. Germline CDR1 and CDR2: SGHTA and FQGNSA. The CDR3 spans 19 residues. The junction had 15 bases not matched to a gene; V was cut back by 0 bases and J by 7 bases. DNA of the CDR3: TGTGCCAGCAGCTTAGCCCTAATCGAGGGGGCGCCCCTGAATTCACCCCTCCACTTT. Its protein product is CASSLALIEGAPLNSPLHF.

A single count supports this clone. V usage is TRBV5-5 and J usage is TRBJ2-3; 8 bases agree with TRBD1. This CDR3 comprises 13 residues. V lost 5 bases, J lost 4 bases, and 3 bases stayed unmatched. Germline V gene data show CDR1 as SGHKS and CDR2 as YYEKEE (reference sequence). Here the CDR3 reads CASRGTGSDTQYF. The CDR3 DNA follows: TGTGCCAGCAGGGGGACAGGTTCAGATACGCAGTATTTT.

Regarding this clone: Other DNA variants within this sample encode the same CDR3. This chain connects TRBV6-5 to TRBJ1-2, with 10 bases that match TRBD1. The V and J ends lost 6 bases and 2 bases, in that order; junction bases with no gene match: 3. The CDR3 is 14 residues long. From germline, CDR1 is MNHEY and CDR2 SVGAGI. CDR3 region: CASRRTGGNYGYTF. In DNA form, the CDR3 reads TGTGCCAGCAGACGGACAGGGGGAAACTATGGCTACACCTTC.

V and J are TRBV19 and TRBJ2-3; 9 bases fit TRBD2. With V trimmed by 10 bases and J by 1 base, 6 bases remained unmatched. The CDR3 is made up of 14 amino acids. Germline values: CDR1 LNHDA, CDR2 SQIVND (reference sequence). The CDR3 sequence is CATRLAVGTDTQYF. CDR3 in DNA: TGTGCCACCCGACTAGCGGTAGGCACAGATACGCAGTATTTT.

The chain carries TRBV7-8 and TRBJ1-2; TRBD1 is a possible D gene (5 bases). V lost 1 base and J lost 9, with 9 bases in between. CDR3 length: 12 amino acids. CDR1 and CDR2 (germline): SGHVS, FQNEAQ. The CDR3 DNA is TGTGCCAGCAGCTTAGTTCAGGGAAGCTACACCTTC. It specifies CASSLVQGSYTF.

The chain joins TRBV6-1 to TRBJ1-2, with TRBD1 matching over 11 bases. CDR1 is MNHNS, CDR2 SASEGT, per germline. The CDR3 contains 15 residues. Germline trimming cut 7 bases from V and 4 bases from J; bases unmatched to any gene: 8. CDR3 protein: CASNGGQGDFYGYTF. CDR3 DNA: TGTGCCAGCAATGGGGGACAGGGGGACTTCTATGGCTACACCTTC.

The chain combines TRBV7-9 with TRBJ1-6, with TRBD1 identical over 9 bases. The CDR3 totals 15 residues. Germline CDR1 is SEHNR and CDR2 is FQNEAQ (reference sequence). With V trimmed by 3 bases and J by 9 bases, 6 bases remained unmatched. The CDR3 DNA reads TGTGCCAGCAGCTTGATGGGACAGGGTAGTTCACCCCTCCACTTT. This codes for CASSLMGQGSSPLHF.

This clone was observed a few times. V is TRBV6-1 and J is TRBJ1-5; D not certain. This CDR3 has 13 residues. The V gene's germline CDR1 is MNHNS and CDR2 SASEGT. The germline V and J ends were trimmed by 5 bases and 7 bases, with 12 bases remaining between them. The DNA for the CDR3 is TGTGCCAGCAGTTCGACGTCCGGGCAGCCCCAGCATTTT. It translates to CASSSTSGQPQHF.

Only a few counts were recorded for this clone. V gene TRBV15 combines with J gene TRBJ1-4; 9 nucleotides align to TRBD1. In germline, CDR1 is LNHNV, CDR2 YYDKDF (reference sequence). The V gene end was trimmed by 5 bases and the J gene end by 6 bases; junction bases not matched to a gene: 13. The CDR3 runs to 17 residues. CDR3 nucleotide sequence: TGTGCCACCAGCCCGGGACAGGGAAGGTCATTAGATGAAAAACTGTTTTTT. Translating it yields CATSPGQGRSLDEKLFF.

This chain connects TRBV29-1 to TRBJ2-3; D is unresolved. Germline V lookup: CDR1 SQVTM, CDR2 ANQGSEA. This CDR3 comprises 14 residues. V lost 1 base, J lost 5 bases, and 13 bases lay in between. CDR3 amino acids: CSVEGEVVGDTQYF. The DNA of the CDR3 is TGCAGCGTTGAAGGGGAAGTAGTAGGAGATACGCAGTATTTT.

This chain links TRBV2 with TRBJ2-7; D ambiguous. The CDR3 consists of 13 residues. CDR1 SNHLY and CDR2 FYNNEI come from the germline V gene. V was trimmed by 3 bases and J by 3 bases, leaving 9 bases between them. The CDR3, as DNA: TGTGCCAGCAGTGATGGTCAGTTCTACGAGCAGTACTTC. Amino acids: CASSDGQFYEQYF.

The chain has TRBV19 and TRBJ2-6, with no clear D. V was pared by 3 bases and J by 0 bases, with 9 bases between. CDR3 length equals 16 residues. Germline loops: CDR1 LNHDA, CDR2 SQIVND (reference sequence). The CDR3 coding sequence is TGTGCCAGTAGTATTAGGGCTAACTCTGGGGCCAACGTCCTGACTTTC. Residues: CASSIRANSGANVLTF.

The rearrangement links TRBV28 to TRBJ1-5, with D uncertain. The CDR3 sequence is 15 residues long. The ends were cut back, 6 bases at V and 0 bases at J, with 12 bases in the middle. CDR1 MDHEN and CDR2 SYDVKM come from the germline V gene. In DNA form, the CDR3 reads TGTGCCAGCAGCCCCGGGAGTAATAGCAATCAGCCCCAGCATTTT. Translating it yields CASSPGSNSNQPQHF.

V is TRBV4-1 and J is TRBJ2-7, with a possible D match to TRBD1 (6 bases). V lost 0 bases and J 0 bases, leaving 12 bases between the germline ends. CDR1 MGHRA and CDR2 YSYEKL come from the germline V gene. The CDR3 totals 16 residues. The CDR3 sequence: CASSQDGQIRSYEQYF. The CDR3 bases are TGCGCCAGCAGCCAAGACGGACAGATCCGCTCCTACGAGCAGTACTTC.

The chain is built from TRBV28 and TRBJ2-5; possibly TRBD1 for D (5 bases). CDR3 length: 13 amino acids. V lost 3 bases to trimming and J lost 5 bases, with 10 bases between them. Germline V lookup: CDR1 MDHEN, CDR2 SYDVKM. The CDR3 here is CASSLQGLETQYF. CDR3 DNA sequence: TGTGCCAGCAGTTTGCAGGGTTTGGAGACCCAGTACTTC. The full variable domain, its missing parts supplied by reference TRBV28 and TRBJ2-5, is DVKVTQSSRYLVKRTGEKVFLECVQDMDHENMFWYRQDPGLGLRLIYFSYDVKMKEKGDIPEGYSVSREKKERFSLILESASTNQTSMYLCASSLQGLETQYFGPGTRLLVL.

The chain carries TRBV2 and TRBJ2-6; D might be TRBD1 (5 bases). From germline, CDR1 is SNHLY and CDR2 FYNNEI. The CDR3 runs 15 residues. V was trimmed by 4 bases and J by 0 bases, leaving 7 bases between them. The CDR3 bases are TGTGCCAGCAGTGGACAGACCTCTGGGGCCAACGTCCTGACTTTC. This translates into CASSGQTSGANVLTF.

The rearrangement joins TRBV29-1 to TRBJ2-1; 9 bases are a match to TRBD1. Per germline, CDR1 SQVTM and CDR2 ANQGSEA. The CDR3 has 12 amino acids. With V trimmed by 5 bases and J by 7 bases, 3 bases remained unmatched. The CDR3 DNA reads TGCAGCGTTTCCGGGACAGGGAATGAGCAGTTCTTC. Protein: CSVSGTGNEQFF.

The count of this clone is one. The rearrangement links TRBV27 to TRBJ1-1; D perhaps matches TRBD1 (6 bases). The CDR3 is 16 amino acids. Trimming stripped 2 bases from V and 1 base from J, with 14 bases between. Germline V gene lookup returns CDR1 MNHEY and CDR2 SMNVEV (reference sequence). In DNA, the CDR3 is TGTGCCAGCAGTTTAAGGGGGGGGTTGGAGAACACTGAAGCTTTCTTT. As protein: CASSLRGGLENTEAFF.

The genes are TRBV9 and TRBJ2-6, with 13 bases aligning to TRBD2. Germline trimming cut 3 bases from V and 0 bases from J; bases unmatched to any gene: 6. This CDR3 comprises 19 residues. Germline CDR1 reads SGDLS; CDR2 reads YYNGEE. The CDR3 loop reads CASSAGLAGSISGANVLTF. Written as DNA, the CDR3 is TGTGCCAGCAGCGCGGGACTAGCGGGGAGTATCTCTGGGGCCAACGTCCTGACTTTC.

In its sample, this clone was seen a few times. CDR3 nucleotide sequence: TGTGCCGTAGTAAGAGGATTGACTGAAGCTTTCTTT. Amino acid sequence: CAVVRGLTEAFF. This chain connects TRBV19 to TRBJ1-1; D not resolved. The CDR3 consists of 12 residues. V lost 11 bases, J lost 5 bases, and 15 bases lay in between. The germline gives CDR1 LNHDA, CDR2 SQIVND (reference sequence).

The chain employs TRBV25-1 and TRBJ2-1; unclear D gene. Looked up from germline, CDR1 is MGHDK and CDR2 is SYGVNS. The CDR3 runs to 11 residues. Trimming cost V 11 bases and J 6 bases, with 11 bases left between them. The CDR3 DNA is TGTGCCGGCCGGAAGGGCAATGAGCAGTTCTTC. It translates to CAGRKGNEQFF.

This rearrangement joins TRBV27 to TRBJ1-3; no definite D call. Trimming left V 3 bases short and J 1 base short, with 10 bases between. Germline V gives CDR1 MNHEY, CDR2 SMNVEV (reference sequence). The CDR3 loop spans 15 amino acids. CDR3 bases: TGTGCCAGCAGTTTTGACGGGAGATCTGGAAACACCATATATTTT. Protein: CASSFDGRSGNTIYF.

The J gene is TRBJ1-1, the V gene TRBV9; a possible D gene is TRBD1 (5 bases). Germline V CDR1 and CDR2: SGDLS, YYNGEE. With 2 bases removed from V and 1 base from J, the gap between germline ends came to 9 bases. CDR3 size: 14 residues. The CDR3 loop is CASSVTGENTEAFF. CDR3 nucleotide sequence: TGTGCCAGCAGCGTTACGGGGGAGAACACTGAAGCTTTCTTT.